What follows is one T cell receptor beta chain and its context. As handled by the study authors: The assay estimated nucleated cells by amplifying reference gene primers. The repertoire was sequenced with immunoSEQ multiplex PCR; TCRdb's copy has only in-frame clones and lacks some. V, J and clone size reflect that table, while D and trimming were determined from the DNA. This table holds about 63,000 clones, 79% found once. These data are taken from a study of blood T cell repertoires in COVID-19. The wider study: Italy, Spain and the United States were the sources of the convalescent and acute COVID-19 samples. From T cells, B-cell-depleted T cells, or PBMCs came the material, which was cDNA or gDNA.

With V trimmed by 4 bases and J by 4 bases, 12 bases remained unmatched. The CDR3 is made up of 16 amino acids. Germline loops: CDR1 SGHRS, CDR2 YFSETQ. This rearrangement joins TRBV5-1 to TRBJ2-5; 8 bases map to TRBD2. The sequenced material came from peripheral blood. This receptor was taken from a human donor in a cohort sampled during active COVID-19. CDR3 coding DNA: TGCGCCAGCAGCGCCCTGGCGGGAGGTGTGGGAGAGACCCAGTACTTC. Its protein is CASSALAGGVGETQYF.